This T cell receptor (beta chain) was retrieved from a study of graft-versus-host responses after intestinal transplantation. The CDR3 is 13 amino acids. Trimming shortened V by 5 bases and J by 5 bases, and 10 bases separated the two germline ends. Looked up from germline, CDR1 is PRHDT and CDR2 is FYEKMQ (reference sequence). Assay used: immunoSEQ multiplex PCR; TCRdb lists only in-frame clones, some missing. Of about 97,000 clones listed, 80% to 95% are singletons. The clonotype originates from a human patient who received an intestinal transplant, so some T cells may come from the graft donor. Material: PBMCs, obtained roughly 68 weeks after intestinal transplant. The chain employs TRBV13 and TRBJ2-1, with D perhaps given as TRBD1 or TRBD2 (5 bases each). The CDR3 DNA reads TGTGCCAGCAGCCGGGGACGGCACAATGAGCAGTTCTTC. Translated: CASSRGRHNEQFF.